This T cell receptor beta chain was captured by sequencing in a study of T cell responses to AZD1222 COVID-19 vaccine. Study conclusions and caveats: Nearly half of unique spike-specific TCRs reportedly avoided B.1.351 and B.1.1.7 mutated regions. No repertoire was sampled before or during the peak T cell response, only after it.

Second doses were pooled across both intervals (about 4 or about 12 weeks). V was pared by 6 bases and J by 1 base, with 6 bases of the junction left unmatched. This CDR3 is 16 amino acids long. In germline, CDR1 is LGHNA, CDR2 YNFKEQ. Note on this clone: As yet, its antigen is unknown.

Sequencing used immunoSEQ multiplex PCR; TCRdb keeps in-frame clones, though not all of them. The sample has 150,000 to 250,000 clones; about 93% are singletons. This clonotype originated in an adult who received the AZD1222 COVID-19 vaccine. V gene TRBV4-2 combines with J gene TRBJ2-7; TRBD2 matches 13 bases. This specimen was peripheral blood, taken 28 days after the second AZD1222 dose. CDR3 sequence (DNA): TGTGCCAGCAGTGAGACTAGCGGGGGGTATTCCTACGAGCAGTACTTC. It yields the protein CASSETSGGYSYEQYF.